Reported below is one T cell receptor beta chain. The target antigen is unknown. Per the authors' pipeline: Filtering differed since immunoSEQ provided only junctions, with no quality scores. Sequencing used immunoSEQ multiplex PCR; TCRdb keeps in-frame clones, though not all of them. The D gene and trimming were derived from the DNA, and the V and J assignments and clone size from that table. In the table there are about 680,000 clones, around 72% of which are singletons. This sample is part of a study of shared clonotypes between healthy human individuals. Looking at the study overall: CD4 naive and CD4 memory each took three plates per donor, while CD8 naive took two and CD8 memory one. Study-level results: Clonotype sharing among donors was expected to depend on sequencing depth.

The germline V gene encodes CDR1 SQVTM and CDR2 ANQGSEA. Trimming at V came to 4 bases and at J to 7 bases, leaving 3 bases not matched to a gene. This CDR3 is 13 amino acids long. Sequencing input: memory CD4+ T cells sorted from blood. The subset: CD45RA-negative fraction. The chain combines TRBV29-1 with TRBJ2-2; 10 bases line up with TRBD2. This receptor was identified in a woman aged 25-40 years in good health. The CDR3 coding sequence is TGCAGCGTTGGCAGCGGGAGGGTCGGGGAGCTGTTTTTT. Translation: CSVGSGRVGELFF.